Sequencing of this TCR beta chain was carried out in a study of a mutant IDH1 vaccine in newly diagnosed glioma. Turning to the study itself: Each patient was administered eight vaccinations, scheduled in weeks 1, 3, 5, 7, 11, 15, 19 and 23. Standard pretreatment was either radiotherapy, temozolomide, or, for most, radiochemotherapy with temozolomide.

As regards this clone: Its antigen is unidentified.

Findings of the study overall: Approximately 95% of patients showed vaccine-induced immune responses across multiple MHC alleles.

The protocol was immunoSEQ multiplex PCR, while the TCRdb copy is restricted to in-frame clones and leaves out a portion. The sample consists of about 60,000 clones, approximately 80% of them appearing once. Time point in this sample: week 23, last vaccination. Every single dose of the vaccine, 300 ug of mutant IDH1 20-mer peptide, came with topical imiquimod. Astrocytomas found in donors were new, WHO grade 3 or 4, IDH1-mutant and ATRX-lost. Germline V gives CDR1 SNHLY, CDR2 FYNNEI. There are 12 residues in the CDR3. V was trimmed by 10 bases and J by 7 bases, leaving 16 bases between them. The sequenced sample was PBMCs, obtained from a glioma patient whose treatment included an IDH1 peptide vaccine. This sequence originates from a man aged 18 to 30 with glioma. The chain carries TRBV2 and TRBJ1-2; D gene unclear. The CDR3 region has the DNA TGTGCCACGCTATTATGGGGAGGTGGCTACACCTTC. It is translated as CATLLWGGGYTF.